This TCR beta chain emerged from a study of CD8+ T cells in alopecia areata. Notes on this clone: Its antigen is undetermined.

Those with alopecia areata gave lesional scalp punch biopsies and peripheral blood. Sequencing relied on a cDNA template that was reverse transcribed from extracted RNA. TCRdb's copy holds only in-frame clones and misses some; the assay was immunoSEQ multiplex PCR. This table has about 200,000 clones, about three fifths appearing once. Study-level findings and limits: Elevated clonality characterized lesional scalp relative to normal scalp, particularly in alopecia totalis/universalis.

In germline, CDR1 is SGHDN, CDR2 FVKESK. Trimming pared 4 bases from V and 5 bases from J, leaving 20 bases between. CDR3 length: 16 amino acids. The sample was CD4+ T cells sorted from blood, taken at week 0. The sequence was collected from a human donor with alopecia areata. The chain employs TRBV14 and TRBJ1-1; no firm D call. In DNA form, the CDR3 reads TGTGCCAGCAGCCGTCTTGGAGATAGCTTCGGGACTGAAGCTTTCTTT. This encodes CASSRLGDSFGTEAFF. The entire variable domain, with the rest obtained from reference TRBV14 and TRBJ1-1, is as follows: EAGVTQFPSHSVIEKGQTVTLRCDPISGHDNLYWYRRVMGKEIKFLLHFVKESKQDESGMPNNRFLAERTGGTYSTLKVQPAELEDSGVYFCASSRLGDSFGTEAFFGQGTRLTVV.